These 23 T cell receptor beta chains were sequenced from one sample in a study of regulatory T cells in long-lasting Graves disease. Both iRepertoire HTBI primers and Arm-PCR of CDR3 regions were used to build the TCR beta libraries. TCRdb recomputed calls from the multiplex PCR reads with MiXCR, one row per CDR3 protein. The sample shows about 660,000 distinct CDR3 sequences, about 32% of them seen only once. Time point in this sample: persistent/refractory GD, antithyroid drugs over 5 years with positive TRAb. PBMCs provided the RNA from which the TCR library was made. The sample here was peripheral blood mononuclear cells (PBMCs), taken when the disease was refractory, from a patient treated with antithyroid drugs. These receptors originate from a female donor with Graves disease.

This clonotype showed up just a few times. The chain couples TRBV28 to TRBJ1-2; the D gene is possibly TRBD1 (6 bases). From germline, CDR1 is MDHEN and CDR2 SYDVKM. The germline V and J ends were trimmed by 3 bases and 1 base, with 24 bases remaining between them. The length of the CDR3 is 19 residues. The CDR3 region has the DNA TGTGCCAGCAGTTTCATCTACCATAGACAGGCCCCTAGTAACTATGGCTACACCTTC. Its protein product is CASSFIYHRQAPSNYGYTF.

This clonotype was observed once. The chain joins TRBV6-1 to TRBJ1-1; possible D gene TRBD1, 6 bases. V was trimmed by 7 bases and J by 9 bases, leaving 18 bases between them. This CDR3 comprises 13 residues. The germline V gene has CDR1 MNHNS and CDR2 SASEGT. CDR3 DNA: TGTGCCAGCACGAGTGAGGGGGACGGGAAAGCTTTCTTT. Translated: CASTSEGDGKAFF.

This clonotype was picked up a small number of times. Germline is not matched at one junction end, which may reflect a read error. The gene calls are TRBV12-3 or TRBV12-4 and TRBJ2-2; 12 nucleotides align to TRBD2. The CDR3 is made up of 17 amino acids. In DNA, the CDR3 is TGTGTCAGCACCTGGCCTAGCGGGAGGGCTGGCACCGGGGAGCTGTTTTTT. It specifies CVSTWPSGRAGTGELFF.

This sequence joins TRBV6-1 and TRBJ1-2, with a weak D call TRBD1 (5 bases). The germline V and J ends were trimmed by 6 bases and 0 bases, with 14 bases remaining between them. This CDR3 is built from 15 residues. Germline CDR1 MNHNS, CDR2 SASEGT. The DNA for the CDR3 is TGTGCCAGCAGCAGAGGGACTGTGGCTAACTATGGCTACACCTTC. Translated, it gives CASSRGTVANYGYTF.

This clonotype appeared once. The chain recombines TRBV5-4 with TRBJ2-2; the match to TRBD2 covers 9 bases. The germline gives CDR1 SGHNT, CDR2 YYREEE (reference sequence). Losses at the gene ends were 3 bases for V and 4 bases for J; bases not matched to a gene: 7. The length of the CDR3 is 16 residues. CDR3 DNA: TGTGCCAGCAGCTACCCAGCGGGAGGAGGCACCGGGGAGCTGTTTTTT. It encodes CASSYPAGGGTGELFF.

This clonotype was recorded a few times. The genes are TRBV19 and TRBJ1-1, with D maybe TRBD1 (6 bases). Per germline, CDR1 LNHDA and CDR2 SQIVND (reference sequence). This CDR3 is built from 17 residues. Between the trimmed V and J ends, which lost 5 bases and 0 bases, there was a span of 19 bases. The CDR3 loop is CASSPGDTSSMNTEAFF. CDR3 nucleotides: TGTGCCAGTAGTCCAGGGGACACTTCTAGTATGAACACTGAAGCTTTCTTT.

This clonotype was seen many times. The gene calls are TRBV28 and TRBJ1-5; a weak D match, TRBD1 (5 bases). CDR1 is MDHEN and CDR2 is SYDVKM in the germline V gene. This CDR3 has 14 amino acids. The V gene lost 3 bases and the J gene lost 3 bases, with 9 bases spanning the gap. Here the CDR3 DNA reads TGTGCCAGCAGTTTGCTAGGGGTCAATCAGCCCCAGCATTTT. Its translation is CASSLLGVNQPQHF.

This chain links TRBV6-5 with TRBJ1-5; 9 bases match TRBD1. The CDR3 is 17 amino acids. Trimming at V came to 2 bases and at J to 1 base, leaving 6 bases not matched to a gene. CDR1 is MNHEY and CDR2 is SVGAGI in the germline V gene. DNA of the CDR3: TGTGCCAGCAGTTACCTAACAGGGGGCGTGAGCAATCAGCCCCAGCATTTT. It translates to CASSYLTGGVSNQPQHF.

There are a few counts of this clonotype. This chain links TRBV28 with TRBJ2-7, with 9 bases lining up with TRBD2. Germline CDR1 reads MDHEN; CDR2 reads SYDVKM. Losses at the gene ends were 7 bases for V and 1 base for J; bases not matched to a gene: 8. This CDR3 comprises 15 residues. The CDR3 loop is CASKWTGLASYEQYF. CDR3 bases: TGTGCCAGCAAATGGACGGGACTAGCATCCTACGAGCAGTACTTC. Based on the CDR3 plus reference TRBV28 and TRBJ2-7, the full variable domain is DVKVTQSSRYLVKRTGEKVFLECVQDMDHENMFWYRQDPGLGLRLIYFSYDVKMKEKGDIPEGYSVSREKKERFSLILESASTNQTSMYLCASKWTGLASYEQYFGPGTRLTVT.

The sample holds a few counts of this clonotype. This chain links TRBV28 with TRBJ1-3; perhaps TRBD1 as D (5 bases). The V end lost 3 bases, the J end lost 0 bases, and 12 bases lay between the germline ends. Germline loops: CDR1 MDHEN, CDR2 SYDVKM. This CDR3 has 16 residues. The CDR3 spells CASSFLTAYSGNTIYF. In DNA, the CDR3 is TGTGCCAGCAGTTTCTTGACAGCTTACTCTGGAAACACCATATATTTT.

As regards this clonotype: As the CDR3 is not closed by the conserved phenylalanine or tryptophan, this likely results from a read error. This sequence joins TRBV19 and TRBJ1-1; a possible D gene is TRBD1 (5 bases). Germline lookup yields CDR1 LNHDA and CDR2 SQIVND (reference sequence). CDR3 size: 15 residues. Trimming stripped 4 bases from V and 0 bases from J, with 12 bases between. The CDR3 reads CASSNGGTVNTEAFL. In DNA form, the CDR3 reads TGTGCCAGTAGTAACGGAGGGACGGTGAACACTGAAGCTTTCCTT.

The gene calls are TRBV7-3 and TRBJ1-2; 7 bases are a match to TRBD1. This CDR3 is 16 amino acids long. J was trimmed by 0 bases and V by 2 bases; bases with no gene match: 6. Germline V gene sequence: CDR1 SGHTA, CDR2 FQGTGA. Here the CDR3 DNA reads TGTGCCAGCAGCTTACAGGGGGGAAAGGCTAACTATGGCTACACCTTC. Translated: CASSLQGGKANYGYTF.

The rearrangement joins TRBV3-1 to TRBJ1-1; D is perhaps TRBD1 (6 bases). CDR3 length: 14 amino acids. The germline V and J ends were trimmed by 6 bases and 5 bases, with 16 bases remaining between them. Germline V lookup: CDR1 LGHDT, CDR2 YNNKEL (reference sequence). The CDR3 loop is CASSDLGGKTEAFF. Written as DNA, the CDR3 is TGTGCCAGCAGTGATCTAGGGGGGAAGACTGAAGCTTTCTTT. The full variable domain, completed using reference TRBV3-1 and TRBJ1-1, is DTAVSQTPKYLVTQMGNDKSIKCEQNLGHDTMYWYKQDSKKFLKIMFSYNNKELIINETVPNRFSPKSPDKAHLNLHINSLELGDSAVYFCASSDLGGKTEAFFGQGTRLTVV.

This chain links TRBV15 with TRBJ1-6; D may be TRBD1 (6 bases). The germline V gene encodes CDR1 LNHNV and CDR2 YYDKDF (reference sequence). The CDR3 totals 15 residues. The V gene lost 0 bases and the J gene lost 5 bases, with 8 bases spanning the gap. The chain's CDR3 is CATSREAGDNSPLHF. CDR3 nucleotide sequence: TGTGCCACCAGCAGAGAGGCAGGGGATAATTCACCCCTCCACTTT.

The rearrangement links TRBV14 to TRBJ1-4, with D perhaps TRBD1 (6 bases). V was shortened by 4 bases and J by 0 bases, with 12 bases between the two germline ends. Germline CDR1 SGHDN, CDR2 FVKESK. The CDR3 covers 16 residues. CDR3: CASSRRGASTNEKLFF. DNA of the CDR3: TGTGCCAGCAGCCGCAGGGGTGCCTCAACTAATGAAAAACTGTTTTTT. Full variable domain (remainder filled in from reference TRBV14 and TRBJ1-4): EAGVTQFPSHSVIEKGQTVTLRCDPISGHDNLYWYRRVMGKEIKFLLHFVKESKQDESGMPNNRFLAERTGGTYSTLKVQPAELEDSGVYFCASSRRGASTNEKLFFGSGTQLSVL.

Many counts were recorded for this clonotype. The J gene is TRBJ2-7, the V gene TRBV10-3; 13 positions agree with TRBD2. Germline lookup yields CDR1 ENHRY and CDR2 SYGVKD. V lost 3 bases, J lost 6 bases, and 8 bases stayed unmatched. The CDR3 consists of 16 residues. The CDR3, as DNA: TGTGCCATCAGTGATCGGACTAGCGGGAGCGGGGGCGAGCAGTACTTC. Protein sequence: CAISDRTSGSGGEQYF.

This clonotype was detected a few times. J is TRBJ1-1 and V is TRBV19, with 9 bases aligning to TRBD1. Per the germline V gene, CDR1 is LNHDA and CDR2 is SQIVND (reference sequence). The CDR3 consists of 15 residues. Trimming took 3 bases from V and 4 from J; bases not matched to a gene: 6. CDR3 protein: CASSIPLTGGTEAFF. The CDR3 region has the DNA TGTGCCAGTAGTATTCCGTTGACAGGGGGCACTGAAGCTTTCTTT.

The chain employs TRBV7-9 and TRBJ2-7; no clear D. Trimming took 4 bases from V and 4 from J, leaving 11 bases between them. The CDR3 covers 13 residues. The germline V gene has CDR1 SEHNR and CDR2 FQNEAQ (reference sequence). CDR3 bases: TGTGCCAGCAGCTCGGATAGGGTTTACGAGCAGTACTTC. This sequence encodes CASSSDRVYEQYF.

The table lists this clonotype with a few counts. The chain is built from TRBV24-1 and TRBJ1-2; a weak D match, TRBD1 (6 bases). This CDR3 spans 12 amino acids. CDR1 is KGHDR, CDR2 SFDVKD, per germline. Trimming took off 4 bases at V and 4 bases at J, with 6 bases between the two ends. CDR3 in amino acids: CATSETGYGYTF. Written as DNA, the CDR3 is TGTGCCACCAGTGAGACAGGCTATGGCTACACCTTC.

The rearrangement links TRBV9 to TRBJ1-1, with D tentatively TRBD1 (5 bases). Germline lookup yields CDR1 SGDLS and CDR2 YYNGEE. V lost 4 bases to trimming and J lost 5 bases, with 12 bases between them. The CDR3 consists of 13 residues. Here the CDR3 DNA reads TGTGCCAGCAGCAAGTGGGGGGGGACTGAAGCTTTCTTT. The encoded protein is CASSKWGGTEAFF.

There are a few counts of this clonotype. The chain is built from TRBV30 and TRBJ1-5, with 8 bases aligning to TRBD1. V was pared by 3 bases and J by 3 bases, with 1 base of the junction left unmatched. Germline assignment: CDR1 GTSNPN and CDR2 SVGIG (reference sequence). This CDR3 contains 13 residues. The chain's CDR3 is CAWRTGVNQPQHF. The CDR3 bases are TGTGCCTGGAGGACAGGGGTCAATCAGCCCCAGCATTTT.

This clonotype was counted only a few times. The rearrangement uses TRBV29-1 and TRBJ2-5, with TRBD2 matching 9 bases. The V gene's germline CDR1 is SQVTM and CDR2 ANQGSEA. This CDR3 comprises 17 residues. The junction had 14 bases not matched to a gene; V was cut back by 4 bases and J by 2 bases. The CDR3 protein is CSVAAPSGTARQETQYF. In DNA, the CDR3 is TGCAGCGTTGCGGCCCCTAGCGGGACGGCGAGGCAAGAGACCCAGTACTTC.

The sample holds many counts of this clonotype. This chain connects TRBV28 to TRBJ1-1, with D uncertain. The CDR3 loop spans 12 amino acids. Germline-derived CDR1 and CDR2 are MDHEN and SYDVKM. V was shortened by 5 bases and J by 10 bases, with 14 bases between the two germline ends. The CDR3 loop is CASSQSDQGAFF. The DNA of the CDR3 is TGTGCCAGCAGTCAGAGTGATCAAGGAGCTTTCTTT.